This record looks at one T cell receptor (beta chain) sequence and its context. What it binds is unknown. This entry is derived from a study of blood T cells in healthy people across ages. The CDR3 runs 15 residues. The V gene lost 5 bases and the J gene lost 5 bases, with 18 bases spanning the gap. Germline CDR1 is MNHNS and CDR2 is SASEGT. A second roughly 7 to 12 cycle PCR used barcoded and J-beta primers. Each CDR3 protein gets one entry after TCRdb re-called the 5' RACE reads with MiXCR. The data show about 1.1 million distinct CDR3 sequences, less than 45% seen once. Study-wide results and limits: Diversity figures based on one million T cells were deemed too low.

The sequencing input was blood. The chain recombines TRBV6-1 with TRBJ1-1; no clear D. The receptor was isolated from a man aged 18 to 29 in good health. CDR3 nucleotides: TGTGCCAGCAGTAGCACGGAGAGAGGGCTTACTGAAGCTTTCTTT. This encodes CASSSTERGLTEAFF.